The rows below give T cell receptor beta chains drawn from one sample of a study of T cells after yellow fever vaccination. TCRdb reprocessed the 5' RACE reads via MiXCR and lists one record per CDR3 protein. The data show approximately 330,000 distinct CDR3 sequences, 4.1% seen once. The material was PBMCs, obtained 5 days after the yellow fever booster vaccination. The receptors were gathered from a young man who received the YFV17D yellow fever vaccine. Both conserved end residues are part of each CDR3. D genes are given only for firm matches. The size entry is marked missing in some rows and otherwise reads once, few, many or a size class.

clone_size,v_call,j_call,d_call,cdr3_aa,cdr3_nt
few,TRBV20-1,TRBJ1-3,-,CSARYSGNTIYF,TGCAGTGCTAGGTACTCTGGAAACACCATATATTTT
-,TRBV18,TRBJ1-4,-,CASSPPYTATNEKLFF,TGTGCCAGCTCACCACCTTACACGGCAACTAATGAAAAACTGTTTTTT
many,TRBV6-1,TRBJ2-1,-,CASDSNLRLYNEQFF,TGTGCCAGCGATTCGAACCTTCGGCTCTACAATGAGCAGTTCTTC
many,TRBV5-1,TRBJ2-1,-,CASSRGSGDNEQFF,TGCGCCAGCAGCCGGGGGTCTGGGGACAATGAGCAGTTCTTC
few,TRBV5-1,TRBJ2-7,-,CASSLVLGRQIRGEQYF,TGCGCCAGCAGCTTGGTCCTGGGCAGACAGATACGGGGAGAGCAGTACTTC
many,TRBV12-3/TRBV12-4,TRBJ1-4,TRBD1,CASTRWIQGVEKLFF,TGTGCCAGCACCCGGTGGATTCAGGGGGTTGAAAAACTGTTTTTT
few,TRBV12-3/TRBV12-4,TRBJ1-5,-,CASSAHGQSRWVQPQHF,TGTGCCAGCAGTGCCCACGGACAGTCCCGTTGGGTACAGCCCCAGCATTTT
many,TRBV12-3/TRBV12-4,TRBJ2-1,-,CASSSGGLEGSYNEQFF,TGTGCCAGCAGTTCCGGGGGTCTGGAGGGCTCCTACAATGAGCAGTTCTTC
-,TRBV7-2,TRBJ1-2,-,CASRDLESSGYTF,TGTGCCAGCAGAGACCTCGAGAGCTCTGGCTACACCTTC
many,TRBV6-2/TRBV6-3,TRBJ2-3,-,CASSPGTENTDTQYF,TGTGCCAGCAGCCCCGGGACGGAGAACACAGATACGCAGTATTTT
few,TRBV27,TRBJ2-1,TRBD1,CASRTGIEQFF,TGTGCCAGTAGGACAGGGATTGAGCAGTTCTTC
many,TRBV9,TRBJ2-3,-,CASSVGGKSTDTQYF,TGTGCCAGCAGCGTTGGGGGGAAATCCACAGATACGCAGTATTTT
few,TRBV7-2,TRBJ2-1,TRBD2,CASSISGGGSNEQFF,TGTGCCAGCAGCATTAGCGGGGGGGGGTCCAATGAGCAGTTCTTC
-,TRBV3-1,TRBJ2-3,-,CASSQDGGAGDTQYF,TGTGCCAGCAGCCAAGATGGGGGGGCGGGAGATACGCAGTATTTT
-,TRBV20-1,TRBJ2-3,-,CSARSGTDTQYF,TGCAGTGCTAGATCAGGCACAGATACGCAGTATTTT
few,TRBV6-2/TRBV6-3,TRBJ2-5,-,CASSYPSSGQETQYF,TGTGCCAGCAGTTACCCTTCGTCAGGGCAAGAGACCCAGTACTTC
-,TRBV4-1,TRBJ2-5,-,CASKGVGTIQETQYF,TGCGCCTCTAAAGGGGTAGGGACCATCCAAGAGACCCAGTACTTC
-,TRBV10-1,TRBJ2-3,-,CASSEGVPDTQYF,TGCGCCAGCAGTGAGGGGGTCCCAGATACGCAGTATTTT
-,TRBV7-9,TRBJ2-2,TRBD1,CASSIRDRKRGGELFF,TGTGCCAGCAGCATCCGGGACAGAAAAAGGGGCGGGGAGCTGTTTTTT
many,TRBV20-1,TRBJ2-3,TRBD2,CSASQTSGVGDTQYF,TGCAGTGCTAGCCAGACTAGCGGGGTTGGGGATACGCAGTATTTT
few,TRBV19,TRBJ1-1,-,CASSKGEFRVNTEAFF,TGTGCCAGTAGTAAGGGGGAGTTTCGGGTGAACACTGAAGCTTTCTTT
many,TRBV10-2,TRBJ2-1,-,CASSDELLRDNEQFF,TGCGCCAGCAGTGACGAGCTACTCCGCGATAATGAGCAGTTCTTC
few,TRBV29-1,TRBJ1-1,-,CSVQTNTEAFF,TGCAGCGTCCAGACGAACACTGAAGCTTTCTTT
few,TRBV7-2,TRBJ2-1,TRBD2,CASSLVRTSGGSANEQFF,TGTGCCAGCAGCTTAGTTCGGACTAGCGGGGGGTCCGCCAATGAGCAGTTCTTC
many,TRBV4-2,TRBJ2-5,-,CASSQGLRGTETQYF,TGTGCCAGCAGCCAAGGACTGAGAGGGACGGAGACCCAGTACTTC
few,TRBV12-5,TRBJ2-1,-,CASGSPTPGTLYNEQFF,TGTGCTAGTGGCAGCCCTACCCCGGGGACTCTCTACAATGAGCAGTTCTTC
few,TRBV7-9,TRBJ2-3,TRBD2,CASSHRGLASTDTQYF,TGTGCCAGCAGCCACCGGGGACTAGCGAGCACAGATACGCAGTATTTT
-,TRBV5-1,TRBJ1-2,-,CASSFFGREDTF,TGCGCCAGCAGCTTCTTTGGCAGGGAAGACACCTTC
few,TRBV7-2,TRBJ2-3,-,CASSLVDGSTDTQYF,TGTGCCAGCAGCTTAGTGGACGGGAGCACAGATACGCAGTATTTT
-,TRBV5-1,TRBJ2-2,TRBD1,CASSQTGQNTGELFF,TGCGCCAGCAGCCAGACAGGGCAAAACACCGGGGAGCTGTTTTTT
few,TRBV6-6,TRBJ2-7,TRBD1,CASSQQGGPGEQYF,TGTGCCAGCAGCCAACAGGGGGGCCCCGGCGAGCAGTACTTC
few,TRBV11-3,TRBJ2-5,TRBD1,CASSRQGQQETQYF,TGTGCCAGCAGCCGACAGGGACAGCAAGAGACCCAGTACTTC
few,TRBV18,TRBJ1-1,-,CASSPPAGAGLSTEAFF,TGTGCCAGCTCACCACCCGCGGGGGCAGGGTTAAGCACTGAAGCTTTCTTT
few,TRBV27,TRBJ2-5,-,CASSSTWASVEETQYF,TGTGCCAGCAGTTCGACCTGGGCCAGCGTAGAAGAGACCCAGTACTTC
many,TRBV4-3,TRBJ2-4,-,CASSQDRTGNIQYF,TGCGCCAGCAGCCAAGATCGGACTGGAAACATTCAGTACTTC
-,TRBV12-3/TRBV12-4,TRBJ2-1,-,CASRYTGTAEPNEQFF,TGTGCCAGCAGATATACCGGGACCGCGGAACCTAATGAGCAGTTCTTC
-,TRBV19,TRBJ2-3,-,CASSIDLARTGTLYF,TGTGCCAGTAGTATAGATCTTGCTCGGACCGGGACGTTGTATTTT
-,TRBV6-2/TRBV6-3,TRBJ2-7,TRBD2,CASSPPGGSTYEQYF,TGTGCCAGCAGCCCCCCCGGGGGGTCAACCTACGAGCAGTACTTC
few,TRBV25-1,TRBJ2-3,-,CASRPSGVAEDTQYF,TGTGCCAGCAGACCGTCGGGGGTGGCTGAAGATACGCAGTATTTT
-,TRBV7-9,TRBJ1-1,TRBD1,CASSLAGDRGLHEAFF,TGTGCCAGCAGCTTAGCAGGGGACAGGGGGCTTCATGAAGCTTTCTTT
many,TRBV29-1,TRBJ1-1,-,CSVEVPRQSSSVEAFF,TGCAGCGTTGAAGTCCCCAGACAGTCCTCCTCGGTGGAAGCTTTCTTT